The 20 T cell receptor beta chains given below trace back to one sample, sequenced in a study of high-grade serous ovarian cancer treatment subgroups. Tumor samples were obtained before definitive surgery or chemotherapy. Generated by immunoSEQ multiplex PCR, the TCRdb table keeps only in-frame clones and is missing some. Of a few thousand clones in the sample, approximately 80% were seen once. Sequenced material: tumor tissue. These receptors were obtained from a human donor with high-grade serous ovarian cancer.

This rearrangement joins TRBV10-3 to TRBJ2-7; TRBD1 matches at 8 bases. This CDR3 spans 16 amino acids. Per germline, CDR1 ENHRY and CDR2 SYGVKD. Unmatched junction bases numbered 9, after V lost 3 bases and J lost 2 bases. CDR3 amino acids: CAISESDRVNTYEQYF. DNA for the CDR3: TGTGCCATCAGTGAATCGGACAGGGTAAATACCTACGAGCAGTACTTC.

This chain links TRBV10-3 with TRBJ2-4; 7 bases line up with TRBD1. This CDR3 has 15 amino acids. V dropped 0 bases and J dropped 8; count of bases not matched to a gene: 7. Germline-derived CDR1 and CDR2 are ENHRY and SYGVKD. The CDR3 region is CAISESGGATDIQYF. The DNA for the CDR3 is TGTGCCATCAGTGAGTCAGGGGGCGCGACGGACATTCAGTACTTC.

The CDR3, as DNA: TGTGCCAGCAGCGTAGCTACTAGCGGGAGGGCCGGGGAGACCCAGTACTTC. Translation gives CASSVATSGRAGETQYF. The gene calls are TRBV9 and TRBJ2-5, with 13 bases matching TRBD2. Germline assignment: CDR1 SGDLS and CDR2 YYNGEE. Unmatched junction bases numbered 7, after V lost 0 bases and J lost 5 bases. The CDR3 is made up of 17 amino acids. The variable domain in full, with the rest retrieved from reference TRBV9 and TRBJ2-5, is DSGVTQTPKHLITATGQRVTLRCSPRSGDLSVYWYQQSLDQGLQFLIQYYNGEERAKGNILERFSAQQFPDLHSELNLSSLELGDSALYFCASSVATSGRAGETQYFGPGTRLLVL.

The CDR3: CASSADLGSTPSGNTIYF. The CDR3 coding sequence is TGTGCCAGCAGCGCGGACCTGGGCTCTACCCCCTCTGGAAACACCATATATTTT. The genes are TRBV9 and TRBJ1-3; no definite D call. Germline V gene lookup returns CDR1 SGDLS and CDR2 YYNGEE. This CDR3 is 18 amino acids long. Trimming took 3 bases from V and 0 from J, leaving 19 bases between them.

This chain connects TRBV2 to TRBJ1-3; D unclear. CDR1 and CDR2 from the germline V gene are SNHLY and FYNNEI. There are 13 residues in the CDR3. Trimming shortened V by 4 bases and J by 4 bases, and 8 bases separated the two germline ends. The CDR3 protein is CASSGGDGNTIYF. The CDR3, as DNA: TGTGCCAGCAGTGGGGGTGACGGAAACACCATATATTTT. The complete variable domain, with remaining parts taken from reference TRBV2 and TRBJ1-3, reads EPEVTQTPSHQVTQMGQEVILRCVPISNHLYFYWYRQILGQKVEFLVSFYNNEISEKSEIFDDQFSVERPDGSNFTLKIRSTKLEDSAMYFCASSGGDGNTIYFGEGSWLTVV.

This chain links TRBV6-6 with TRBJ1-3, with no clear D. In germline, CDR1 is MNHNY, CDR2 SVGAGI (reference sequence). Trimming stripped 5 bases from V and 0 bases from J, with 11 bases between. The CDR3 runs to 15 residues. This CDR3 reads CASSKAIYSGNTIYF. For the CDR3, the DNA is TGTGCCAGCAGTAAAGCAATCTACTCTGGAAACACCATATATTTT.

This clone was recorded only once. V and J are TRBV11-2 and TRBJ2-5; TRBD1 aligns across 7 bases. CDR3 length: 11 amino acids. The germline gives CDR1 SGHAT, CDR2 FQNNGV. The J segment lost 9 bases and the V segment lost 7 bases, leaving 5 bases of the junction unmatched. Here the CDR3 reads CASTLQGAQYF. As DNA, the CDR3 is TGTGCCAGCACCCTTCAGGGGGCCCAGTACTTC.

This chain links TRBV19 with TRBJ1-1, with D unclear. This CDR3 spans 14 amino acids. Germline CDR1 reads LNHDA; CDR2 reads SQIVND (reference sequence). V was trimmed by 3 bases and J by 0 bases, leaving 8 bases between them. This chain's CDR3 is CASSISDLNTEAFF. In DNA form, the CDR3 reads TGTGCCAGTAGTATCTCGGACCTGAACACTGAAGCTTTCTTT.

The chain joins TRBV4-2 to TRBJ2-5; 7 bases are shared with TRBD2. V dropped 1 base and J dropped 5; count of bases not matched to a gene: 4. Germline lookup yields CDR1 LGHNA and CDR2 YNFKEQ. The CDR3 extends over 14 amino acids. The CDR3 DNA sequence: TGTGCCAGCAGCCAAGGTGGGAGGGTTGAGACCCAGTACTTC. Protein product: CASSQGGRVETQYF.

This clone appeared a few times. This chain connects TRBV4-1 to TRBJ2-7; D is undetermined. CDR3 length: 15 amino acids. Germline lookup yields CDR1 MGHRA and CDR2 YSYEKL. The V gene lost 1 base and the J gene lost 2 bases, with 12 bases spanning the gap. The CDR3 DNA reads TGCGCCAGCAGCCAAGGTAGCTATGAACCCTACGAGCAGTACTTC. Residues: CASSQGSYEPYEQYF.

This clone was seen once. Other nucleotide sequences from this sample produce the same CDR3. The rearrangement links TRBV19 to TRBJ2-7; the D call may be TRBD1 or TRBD2 (5 bases each). Looked up from germline, CDR1 is LNHDA and CDR2 is SQIVND (reference sequence). CDR3 length equals 15 residues. V was clipped by 5 bases and J by 3 bases, with 17 bases between them. CDR3 protein: CASSPLEGLGYEQYF. CDR3 DNA: TGTGCCAGTAGTCCCCTTGAGGGGCTTGGCTACGAGCAGTACTTC.

The V and J genes are TRBV19 and TRBJ1-4; D is possibly TRBD1 (6 bases). The CDR3 extends over 13 amino acids. Germline V gene sequence: CDR1 LNHDA, CDR2 SQIVND (reference sequence). Trimming took 3 bases from V and 6 from J, leaving 8 bases between them. The CDR3 loop reads CASSISGDEKLFF. CDR3 coding DNA: TGTGCCAGTAGTATTTCAGGGGATGAAAAACTGTTTTTT.

The chain has TRBV18 and TRBJ1-2; the D gene is possibly TRBD1 (5 bases). This CDR3 is 17 amino acids long. With 6 bases removed from V and 1 base from J, the gap between germline ends came to 21 bases. The V gene's germline CDR1 is KGHSH and CDR2 LQKENI. DNA of the CDR3: TGTGCCAGCTCCCAAAACCGGGACTCCGCTTTTAACTATGGCTACACCTTC. Its protein is CASSQNRDSAFNYGYTF.

CDR3 coding DNA: TGTGCCAGCAGTTACCGGGACACCACTGAAGCTTTCTTT. This codes for CASSYRDTTEAFF. V gene TRBV6-5 combines with J gene TRBJ1-1; D may be TRBD1 (6 bases). V lost 2 bases and J 4 bases, leaving 8 bases between the germline ends. Germline lookup yields CDR1 MNHEY and CDR2 SVGAGI. The CDR3 contains 13 residues.

The chain links TRBV29-1 to TRBJ1-5, with 10 positions matching TRBD1. Losses at the gene ends were 7 bases for V and 6 bases for J; bases not matched to a gene: 12. The germline gives CDR1 SQVTM, CDR2 ANQGSEA. The CDR3 is 15 residues long. Here the CDR3 reads CSARSTGGLGQPQHF. Here the CDR3 DNA reads TGCAGCGCTCGTTCGACAGGGGGCTTAGGTCAGCCCCAGCATTTT.

V and J are TRBV4-3 and TRBJ2-7, with TRBD2 matching over 12 bases. Germline V gives CDR1 LGHNA, CDR2 YSLEER. CDR3 length: 16 amino acids. The V and J ends lost 0 bases and 3 bases, in that order; junction bases with no gene match: 3. CDR3 sequence reads: CASSQDWTSGIYEQYF. In DNA, the CDR3 is TGCGCCAGCAGCCAAGATTGGACTAGCGGGATCTACGAGCAGTACTTC.

This clone showed up just once. The V gene is TRBV18, the J gene TRBJ2-3, with D possibly being TRBD1 or TRBD2 (5 bases each). This CDR3 has 13 amino acids. V was cut by 0 bases and J by 6 bases, with 7 bases left in between. Germline-derived CDR1 and CDR2 are KGHSH and LQKENI. The CDR3 region is CASSPPGADTQYF. In nucleotides, the CDR3 is TGTGCCAGCTCACCACCCGGGGCGGATACGCAGTATTTT.

The J gene is TRBJ2-2, the V gene TRBV7-2; a weak D match, TRBD2 (5 bases). The CDR3 contains 15 residues. Trimming left V 7 bases short and J 3 bases short, with 15 bases between. CDR1 SGHTA and CDR2 FQGNSA come from the germline V gene. The CDR3 bases are TGTGCCAGCACCACGATCCGAGGGTACACCGGGGAGCTGTTTTTT. Its protein product is CASTTIRGYTGELFF.

V and J are TRBV4-1 and TRBJ2-7; D not certain. The CDR3 length is 14 residues. The germline CDR1 and CDR2 sequences are MGHRA and YSYEKL. V dropped 0 bases and J dropped 0 bases, with 6 bases sitting between them. The chain's CDR3 is CASSQEPSSYEQYF. CDR3 nucleotide sequence: TGCGCCAGCAGCCAAGAACCTAGCTCCTACGAGCAGTACTTC.

The chain joins TRBV5-1 to TRBJ2-3; D perhaps matches TRBD1 (6 bases). Germline lookup yields CDR1 SGHRS and CDR2 YFSETQ. V lost 1 base, J lost 4 bases, and 7 bases lay in between. The CDR3 has 13 residues. CDR3 in amino acids: CASSLTGSDTQYF. DNA for the CDR3: TGCGCCAGCAGCTTGACAGGGTCAGATACGCAGTATTTT.